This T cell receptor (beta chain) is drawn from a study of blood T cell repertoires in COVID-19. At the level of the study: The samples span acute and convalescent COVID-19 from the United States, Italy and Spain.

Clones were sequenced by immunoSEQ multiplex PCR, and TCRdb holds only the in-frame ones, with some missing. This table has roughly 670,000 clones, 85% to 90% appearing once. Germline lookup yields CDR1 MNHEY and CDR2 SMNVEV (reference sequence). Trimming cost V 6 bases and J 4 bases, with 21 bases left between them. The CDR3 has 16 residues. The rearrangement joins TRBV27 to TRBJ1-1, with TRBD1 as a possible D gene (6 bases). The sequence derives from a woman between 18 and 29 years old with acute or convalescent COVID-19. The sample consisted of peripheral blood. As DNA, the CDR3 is TGTGCCAGCAGCCCCTTCGCGGGGGCCGGGGGCACTGAAGCTTTCTTT. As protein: CASSPFAGAGGTEAFF.